Presented here are 6 T cell receptor beta chains from one specimen sequenced in a study of OX40 agonist ivuxolimab in advanced cancers. The table came from immunoSEQ multiplex PCR; TCRdb's copy has only in-frame clones and leaves some out. The sample yields about 45,000 clones, 80% to 90% seen once. The sequences come from CD4+ or CD8+ T cells sorted from blood, collected in a trial of the OX40 agonist ivuxolimab. Receptors originate from an adult with an advanced solid tumor such as melanoma, head and neck, liver or kidney cancer.

V gene TRBV6-1 combines with J gene TRBJ2-1; tentatively, D is TRBD1 or TRBD2 (5 bases each). CDR1 MNHNS and CDR2 SASEGT come from the germline V gene. The CDR3 totals 15 residues. Trimming took off 8 bases at V and 8 bases at J, with 22 bases between the two ends. The CDR3 region has the DNA TGTGCCAGCCCCGAGGGGACGGGGACCCGGGATGAGCAGTTCTTC. Protein: CASPEGTGTRDEQFF.

The J gene is TRBJ1-1, the V gene TRBV5-6; no clear D gene. The V end was cut by 3 bases, the J end by 5 bases, with 8 bases between. Germline V gene data show CDR1 as SGHDT and CDR2 as YYEEEE. This CDR3 is 12 amino acids long. CDR3 protein: CASSWRVTEAFF. The CDR3 region has the DNA TGTGCCAGCAGCTGGAGGGTGACTGAAGCTTTCTTT.

In this sample, this clone turned up once. V and J are TRBV19 and TRBJ1-4; D is undetermined. V shed 0 bases and J shed 3 bases, with 14 bases lying between them. CDR1 and CDR2 (germline): LNHDA, SQIVND (reference sequence). The CDR3 spans 17 residues. The CDR3 nucleotides read TGTGCCAGTAGTATAGAGGGAGAAGGTCTAGCTAATGAAAAACTGTTTTTT. Its protein product is CASSIEGEGLANEKLFF. Using reference TRBV19 and TRBJ1-4 for the parts outside the CDR3, the full variable domain is DGGITQSPKYLFRKEGQNVTLSCEQNLNHDAMYWYRQDPGQGLRLIYYSQIVNDFQKGDIAEGYSVSREKKESFPLTVTSAQKNPTAFYLCASSIEGEGLANEKLFFGSGTQLSVL.

In DNA form, the CDR3 reads TGTGCCTGGACCACCGGGACAGTGGGGCCGAACTATGGCTACACCTTC. It translates to CAWTTGTVGPNYGYTF. This sequence joins TRBV30 and TRBJ1-2; 7 bases align to TRBD1. Trimming at V came to 4 bases and at J to 2 bases, leaving 13 bases not matched to a gene. Per the germline V gene, CDR1 is GTSNPN and CDR2 is SVGIG (reference sequence). The CDR3 has 16 amino acids.

This chain links TRBV12-5 with TRBJ2-7; no reliable D call. The ends were cut back, 0 bases at V and 7 bases at J, with 10 bases in the middle. This CDR3 comprises 13 residues. Germline-derived CDR1 and CDR2 are LGHNT and FRNRAP. In nucleotides, the CDR3 is TGTGCTAGTGGTTTGGTAAACCTCGGGGAGCAGTACTTC. This sequence encodes CASGLVNLGEQYF. The full variable domain, rest sourced from reference TRBV12-5 and TRBJ2-7, is DARVTQTPRHKVTEMGQEVTMRCQPILGHNTVFWYRQTMMQGLELLAYFRNRAPLDDSGMPKDRFSAEMPDATLATLKIQPSEPRDSAVYFCASGLVNLGEQYFGPGTRLTVT.

V usage is TRBV7-9 and J usage is TRBJ1-5, with no clear D. Germline assignment: CDR1 SEHNR and CDR2 FQNEAQ (reference sequence). V lost 5 bases, J lost 6 bases, and 8 bases lay in between. The CDR3 sequence is 12 residues long. The CDR3 DNA sequence: TGTGCCAGCAGCATCGAAAGTCAGCCCCAGCATTTT. Protein: CASSIESQPQHF. The entire variable domain, with the rest obtained from reference TRBV7-9 and TRBJ1-5, is as follows: DTGVSQNPRHKITKRGQNVTFRCDPISEHNRLYWYRQTLGQGPEFLTYFQNEAQLEKSRLLSDRFSAERPKGSFSTLEIQRTEQGDSAMYLCASSIESQPQHFGDGTRLSIL.